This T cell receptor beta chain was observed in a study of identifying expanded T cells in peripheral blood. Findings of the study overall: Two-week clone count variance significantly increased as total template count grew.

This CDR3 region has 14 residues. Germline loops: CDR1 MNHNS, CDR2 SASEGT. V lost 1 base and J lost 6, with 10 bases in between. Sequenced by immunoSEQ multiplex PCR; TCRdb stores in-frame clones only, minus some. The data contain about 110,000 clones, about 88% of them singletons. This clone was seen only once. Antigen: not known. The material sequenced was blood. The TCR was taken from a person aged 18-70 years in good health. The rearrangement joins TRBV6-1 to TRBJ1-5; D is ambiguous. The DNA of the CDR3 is TGTGCCAGCAGTGAAGGAGGGAGAAGTCAGCCCCAGCATTTT. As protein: CASSEGGRSQPQHF.